This T cell receptor (beta chain) was recovered during a study of OX40 agonist ivuxolimab in advanced cancers. Study in general: Patients were dosed with the agonistic anti-OX40 (CD134) antibody ivuxolimab. Two patients with cutaneous melanoma and one with hepatocellular carcinoma, three in total, showed partial responses. Study-level points and caveats: Expanded peripheral T cells had an undetermined antigen specificity.

CDR1 is MDHEN, CDR2 SYDVKM, per germline. This CDR3 has 16 residues. V lost 4 bases, J lost 6 bases, and 12 bases stayed unmatched. Points on this clone: Its target is not known.

Generated by immunoSEQ multiplex PCR, the TCRdb table keeps only in-frame clones and is missing some. There are around 20,000 clones in the sample; 83% occur only once, and under 9.5% lies in the top ten. The specimen comprised CD4+ or CD8+ T cells sorted from blood, sampled in a trial of the OX40 agonist ivuxolimab. The receptor was isolated from an adult with an advanced solid tumor such as melanoma, head and neck, liver or kidney cancer. The rearrangement links TRBV28 to TRBJ1-3, with 7 bases identical to TRBD1. The CDR3 spells CASSSTDDRVSNTIYF. In DNA form, the CDR3 reads TGTGCCAGCAGTTCTACCGATGACAGGGTTTCAAACACCATATATTTT.